The 18 T cell receptor beta chains below were found in one sample sequenced in a study of T cells expressing NK-cell markers (TCRdb year 2020). Library prep was done by 5' RACE. Sequencer: Illumina HiSeq 2000. Once TCRdb had reprocessed the reads, it stored one entry per CDR3 protein sequence and supplied no DNA. The sample has 550,000 or so distinct CDR3 sequences on record. The ten largest clones represent 3% to 4.5% of the sample. Sequences were obtained from blood T cells: a sorted CD56 or NKG2C T cell subset, CD4+ or CD8+ T cells, or bulk PBMC T cells (not recorded which). Receptor source: a man between 18 and 29 years old in good health. Donor details come from another sample of the same person, matched by shared clones.

The chain joins TRBV29-1 to TRBJ2-7; no DNA is available, so the TRBD2 call from TCRdb remains unchecked. This CDR3 is built from 14 residues. Germline V gene lookup returns CDR1 SQVTM and CDR2 ANQGSEA. CDR3 loop: CSVSRPSGSYEQYF.

V gene TRBV6-4 combines with J gene TRBJ2-3; without DNA, the TCRdb call of TRBD1 cannot be checked. The CDR3 is made up of 14 amino acids. Germline CDR1 reads MRHNA; CDR2 reads SNTAGT. The CDR3 spells CASRRDRDEDTQYF.

J is TRBJ2-5 and V is TRBV12-3 or TRBV12-4; the TCRdb call, TRBD1, lacks DNA for checking. The CDR3 spans 14 residues. CDR3 sequence reads: CASRDRAVPETQYF.

The V call is TRBV5-1, the J call TRBJ1-4; TCRdb's D gene call, TRBD1, goes unchecked for lack of DNA. The CDR3 has 15 residues. Germline CDR1 is SGHRS and CDR2 is YFSETQ. CDR3 protein: CASSLGGGTNEKLFF.

This rearrangement joins TRBV27 to TRBJ2-7; TCRdb indicates TRBD2, and absent DNA this call remains unverified. Germline V CDR1 and CDR2: MNHEY, SMNVEV (reference sequence). This CDR3 contains 17 residues. The CDR3 sequence: CASSLSSWREGLYEQYF.

The chain recombines TRBV19 with TRBJ2-3; the D call of TRBD1 rests on TCRdb alone, since no DNA is present to check it. Germline CDR1 reads LNHDA; CDR2 reads SQIVND (reference sequence). The CDR3 extends over 16 amino acids. CDR3: CASSIGTGGWTDTQYF.

The chain joins TRBV24-1 to TRBJ2-4; TCRdb's D gene call, TRBD1, goes unchecked for lack of DNA. The CDR3 runs 19 residues. The germline CDR1 and CDR2 sequences are KGHDR and SFDVKD. CDR3 in amino acids: CATSDLQYPFPASENIQYF.

The chain carries TRBV6-5 and TRBJ2-6. CDR1 is MNHEY, CDR2 SVGAGI, per germline. The CDR3 is made up of 15 amino acids. The CDR3 region is CASLTPGSGANVLTF.

The rearrangement uses TRBV5-6 and TRBJ2-2; no DNA is available, so the TRBD1 call from TCRdb remains unchecked. The length of the CDR3 is 16 residues. The germline V gene has CDR1 SGHDT and CDR2 YYEEEE. CDR3 residues: CASSFWGQTNTGELFF.

This rearrangement joins TRBV7-8 to TRBJ2-1; TCRdb designates TRBD2, a call that cannot be tested without DNA. The CDR3 is made up of 16 amino acids. The germline V gene encodes CDR1 SGHVS and CDR2 FQNEAQ. This chain's CDR3 is CASSPYPSGSKNEQFF.

The chain combines TRBV12-3 or TRBV12-4 with TRBJ2-7; as DNA is missing, the TRBD1 call by TCRdb cannot be tested. The CDR3 runs to 18 residues. The CDR3: CASSFKGGPMISYYEQYF.

The V call is TRBV12-3 or TRBV12-4, the J call TRBJ2-7; TCRdb gives TRBD1 as the D gene, but with no DNA this cannot be confirmed. The CDR3 loop spans 16 amino acids. The CDR3: CASSLRLEQGSNEQYF.

This sequence joins TRBV24-1 and TRBJ2-3. This CDR3 is built from 14 residues. Germline CDR1 KGHDR, CDR2 SFDVKD. The chain's CDR3 is CATSDLQGTDTQYF.

The chain is built from TRBV7-8 and TRBJ2-5; TCRdb's D call of TRBD1 is untestable without DNA. Germline V CDR1 and CDR2: SGHVS, FQNEAQ. This CDR3 has 18 residues. The CDR3 loop is CASSSVRPSRGDLATQYF.

The V gene is TRBV12-3 or TRBV12-4, the J gene TRBJ2-4; TCRdb names TRBD1, which stays unverified in the absence of DNA. The CDR3 runs to 13 residues. CDR3 sequence: CASSLQGRNIQYF.

The chain uses TRBV12-3 or TRBV12-4 and TRBJ2-7; TCRdb lists TRBD1, though no DNA is available to test this call. The CDR3 covers 15 residues. CDR3 region: CASSLQGEGTYEQYF.

The chain uses TRBV6-2 or TRBV6-3 and TRBJ2-7; TCRdb calls TRBD1, which cannot be checked without DNA. Germline lookup yields CDR1 MNHEY and CDR2 SVGEGT. This CDR3 is built from 16 residues. The CDR3 reads CASRNAQGQGLDEQYF.

The rearrangement uses TRBV4-3 and TRBJ2-3. This CDR3 has 17 residues. Germline CDR1 is LGHNA and CDR2 is YSLEER. The CDR3 sequence is CASSQEHTGYPTDTQYF.